These T cell receptor beta chains were read from a single sample in a study of T cell repertoires in cytomegalovirus infection. MiXCR, applied by TCRdb to the reads, yields one record per CDR3 protein. This table holds roughly 500,000 distinct CDR3 sequences, roughly 43% found once. Their antigens remain unidentified. The sequencing here drew on cultured PBMCs, taken from culture after CMV antigen stimulation. The receptors originated from a human donor in good health (CMV status not recorded). Some clones in this sample may be carry-over from other donors' samples. The CDR3 runs from the conserved cysteine through the conserved F or W. D genes are given only for firm matches. Size is stated for part of the rows, as once, few or many counts, or as a class when the clone is expanded.

DNA	CDR3	D	size	V	J
TGTGCCAGCAGTTATCCGGGGGGGAACACTGAAGCTTTCTTT	CASSYPGGNTEAFF	NA	few	TRBV6-5	TRBJ1-1
TGTGCCAGCAGGACCGACACTCAAGAGACCCAGTACTTC	CASRTDTQETQYF	NA	NA	TRBV12-3/TRBV12-4	TRBJ2-5
TGTGCTAGTGGTGCTGGACAGGGCCACACAGATACGCAGTATTTT	CASGAGQGHTDTQYF	TRBD1	NA	TRBV12-5	TRBJ2-3
TGTGCCAGCACCCCTTTGGTAGCTGGAAACACCATATATTTT	CASTPLVAGNTIYF	NA	few	TRBV12-3/TRBV12-4	TRBJ1-3
TGTGCCAGCAGCTCTTTAGGGGCTACTGGGAATGAGCAGTTCTTC	CASSSLGATGNEQFF	NA	NA	TRBV7-6	TRBJ2-1
TGTGCCAGCAGCTTGAGGGTGATATCCACAGATACGCAGTATTTT	CASSLRVISTDTQYF	NA	NA	TRBV11-2	TRBJ2-3
TGCGCCAGCAGCTCGGGACTAGCGGGAGTACCTGGAGATACGCAGTATTTT	CASSSGLAGVPGDTQYF	TRBD2	NA	TRBV5-1	TRBJ2-3
TGTGCCAGCAGCTTACTACTAGCGGTCTACAATGAGCAGTTCTTC	CASSLLLAVYNEQFF	TRBD2	few	TRBV7-6	TRBJ2-1
TGTGCCAGCAGCTTCTCCACCAGGGCTACTGGAAACACCATATATTTT	CASSFSTRATGNTIYF	NA	few	TRBV7-8	TRBJ1-3
TGTGCCAGCAGCTTAACGGGACAGGGGCCCTACGAGCAGTACTTC	CASSLTGQGPYEQYF	TRBD1	many	TRBV7-2	TRBJ2-7